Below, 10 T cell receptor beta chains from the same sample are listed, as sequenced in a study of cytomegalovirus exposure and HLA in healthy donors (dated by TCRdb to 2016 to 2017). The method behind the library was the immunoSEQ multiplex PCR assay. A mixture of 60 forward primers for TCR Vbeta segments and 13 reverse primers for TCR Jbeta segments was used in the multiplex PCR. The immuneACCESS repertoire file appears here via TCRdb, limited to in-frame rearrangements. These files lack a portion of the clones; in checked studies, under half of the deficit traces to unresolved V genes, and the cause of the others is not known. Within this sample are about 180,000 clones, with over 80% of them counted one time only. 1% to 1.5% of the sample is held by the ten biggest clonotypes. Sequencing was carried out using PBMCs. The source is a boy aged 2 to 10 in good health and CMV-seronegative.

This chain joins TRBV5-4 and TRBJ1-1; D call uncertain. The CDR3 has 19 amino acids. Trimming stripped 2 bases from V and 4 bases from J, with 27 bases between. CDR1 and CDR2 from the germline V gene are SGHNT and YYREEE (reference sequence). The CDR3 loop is CASSFVWPIAAEDSTEAFF. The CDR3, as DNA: TGTGCCAGCAGCTTCGTGTGGCCTATAGCCGCGGAGGATAGCACTGAAGCTTTCTTT.

The CDR3 DNA follows: TGTGCCAGCACCATCCGACAGGGTATGAACACTGAAGCTTTCTTT. Translating gives CASTIRQGMNTEAFF. The J gene is TRBJ1-1, the V gene TRBV6-6, with 7 positions matching TRBD1. With V trimmed by 7 bases and J by 0 bases, 8 bases remained unmatched. Germline V gene lookup returns CDR1 MNHNY and CDR2 SVGAGI (reference sequence). The CDR3 runs 15 residues.

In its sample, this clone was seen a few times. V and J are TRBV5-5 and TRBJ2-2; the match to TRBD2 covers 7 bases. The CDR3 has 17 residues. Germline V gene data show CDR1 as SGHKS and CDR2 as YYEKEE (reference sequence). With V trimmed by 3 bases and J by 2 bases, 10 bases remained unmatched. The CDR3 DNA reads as TGTGCCAGCAGCTACCGGGACTACCCTTTTAACACCGGGGAGCTGTTTTTT. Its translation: CASSYRDYPFNTGELFF. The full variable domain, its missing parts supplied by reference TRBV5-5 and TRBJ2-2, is DAGVTQSPTHLIKTRGQQVTLRCSPISGHKSVSWYQQVLGQGPQFIFQYYEKEERGRGNFPDRFSARQFPNYSSELNVNALLLGDSALYLCASSYRDYPFNTGELFFGEGSRLTVL.

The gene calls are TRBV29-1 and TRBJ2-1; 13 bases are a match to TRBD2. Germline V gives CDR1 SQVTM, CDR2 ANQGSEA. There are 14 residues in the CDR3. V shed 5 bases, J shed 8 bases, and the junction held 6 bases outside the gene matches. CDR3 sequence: CSVSTSGRADEQFF. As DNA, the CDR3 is TGCAGCGTTTCCACTAGCGGGAGGGCCGATGAGCAGTTCTTC.

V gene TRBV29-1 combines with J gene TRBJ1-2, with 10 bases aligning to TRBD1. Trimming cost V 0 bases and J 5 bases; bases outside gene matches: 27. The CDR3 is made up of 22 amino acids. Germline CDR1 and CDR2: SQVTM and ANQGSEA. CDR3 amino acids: CSVEDPGTGDLVTPRLGYGYTF. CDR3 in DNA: TGCAGCGTTGAAGATCCCGGGACAGGGGATCTGGTTACTCCCCGGCTAGGGTATGGCTACACCTTC.

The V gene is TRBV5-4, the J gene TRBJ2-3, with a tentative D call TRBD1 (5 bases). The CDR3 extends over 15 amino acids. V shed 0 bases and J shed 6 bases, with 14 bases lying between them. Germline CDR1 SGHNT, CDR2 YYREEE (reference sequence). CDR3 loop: CASSLGGPETDTQYF. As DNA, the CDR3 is TGTGCCAGCAGCTTGGGGGGCCCAGAGACGGATACGCAGTATTTT.

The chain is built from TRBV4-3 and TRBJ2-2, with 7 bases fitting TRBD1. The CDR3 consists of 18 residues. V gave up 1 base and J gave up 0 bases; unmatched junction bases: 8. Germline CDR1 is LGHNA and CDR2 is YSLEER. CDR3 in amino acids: CASSQVKGGLANTGELFF. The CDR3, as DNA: TGCGCCAGCAGCCAAGTCAAAGGGGGCCTAGCGAACACCGGGGAGCTGTTTTTT.

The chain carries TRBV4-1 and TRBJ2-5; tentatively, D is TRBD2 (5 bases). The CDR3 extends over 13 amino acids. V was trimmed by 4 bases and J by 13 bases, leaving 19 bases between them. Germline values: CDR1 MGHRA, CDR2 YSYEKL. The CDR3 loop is CASSPTPLASRYF. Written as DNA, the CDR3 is TGCGCCAGCAGCCCTACCCCCCTAGCCTCGCGGTACTTC.

CDR3 protein: CASSHSGIRSYEQYF. The CDR3 DNA follows: TGTGCCAGCAGCCACAGCGGGATAAGGTCGTACGAGCAGTACTTC. V usage is TRBV5-4 and J usage is TRBJ2-7; 7 bases align to TRBD2. Germline loops: CDR1 SGHNT, CDR2 YYREEE (reference sequence). This CDR3 has 15 amino acids. The J segment lost 4 bases and the V segment lost 4 bases, leaving 11 bases of the junction unmatched.

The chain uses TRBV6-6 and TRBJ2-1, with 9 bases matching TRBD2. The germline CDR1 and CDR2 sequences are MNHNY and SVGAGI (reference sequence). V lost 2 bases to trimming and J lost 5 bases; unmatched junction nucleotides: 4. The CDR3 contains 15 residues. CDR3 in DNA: TGTGCCAGCAGTTACGTGAGACTAGCGGACAATGAGCAGTTCTTC. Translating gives CASSYVRLADNEQFF.